The rows below give T cell receptor beta chains drawn from one sample of a study of blood T cell repertoires in COVID-19. Profiled with immunoSEQ multiplex PCR; TCRdb holds only in-frame clones, not every one. The data hold more than 65,000 clones, with around nine tenths observed a single time. The specimen sequenced was peripheral blood. These receptors came from a human donor in a cohort sampled during active COVID-19. The CDR3 runs from the conserved cysteine through the conserved F or W. The D gene is left open where the match is weak. Size is omitted from some rows. Given values are once, few, many or a class for expanded clones.

v_call: TRBV11-2
clone_size: NA
d_call: TRBD1
j_call: TRBJ2-7
cdr3_nt: TGTGCCAGCAGCCGTACGACAGGGTACGCCTACGAGCAGTACTTC
cdr3_aa: CASSRTTGYAYEQYF

v_call: TRBV20-1
clone_size: NA
d_call: NA
j_call: TRBJ1-1
cdr3_nt: TGCAGTGCTAGTTTGGGGGCCGCTGAAGCTTTCTTT
cdr3_aa: CSASLGAAEAFF

v_call: TRBV25-1
clone_size: NA
d_call: NA
j_call: TRBJ1-3
cdr3_nt: TGTGCCACACAGGGAAACACCATATATTTT
cdr3_aa: CATQGNTIYF

v_call: TRBV5-1
clone_size: NA
d_call: NA
j_call: TRBJ2-7
cdr3_nt: TGCGCCAGCAGCTTGGCAGCGACCGAGCAGTACTTC
cdr3_aa: CASSLAATEQYF

v_call: TRBV6-6
clone_size: NA
d_call: NA
j_call: TRBJ1-5
cdr3_nt: TGTGCCAGCAGTCCCCCTAATCAGCCCCAGCATTTT
cdr3_aa: CASSPPNQPQHF

v_call: TRBV7-2
clone_size: NA
d_call: NA
j_call: TRBJ2-7
cdr3_nt: TGTGCCAGCAGCCCTAGTTATTACGAGCAGTACTTC
cdr3_aa: CASSPSYYEQYF

v_call: TRBV4-1
clone_size: NA
d_call: NA
j_call: TRBJ2-7
cdr3_nt: TGCGCCAGCAGCCAAGATCTAGGGGCAGGGTCCCTCTCCTACGAGCAGTACTTC
cdr3_aa: CASSQDLGAGSLSYEQYF

v_call: TRBV5-6
clone_size: NA
d_call: TRBD2
j_call: TRBJ2-7
cdr3_nt: TGTGCCAGCAGCTTGTTGACTAGCGATCCCTACGAGCAGTACTTC
cdr3_aa: CASSLLTSDPYEQYF

v_call: TRBV7-8
clone_size: NA
d_call: TRBD1
j_call: TRBJ1-2
cdr3_nt: TGTGCCAGCAGCCGCGTAATGACAGGGGGCGGTGGCTACACCTTC
cdr3_aa: CASSRVMTGGGGYTF

v_call: TRBV6-5
clone_size: NA
d_call: NA
j_call: TRBJ1-2
cdr3_nt: TGTGCCAGCAGTTACTCTGGACTCTCCCACTATGGCTACACCTTC
cdr3_aa: CASSYSGLSHYGYTF

v_call: TRBV6-5
clone_size: few
d_call: NA
j_call: TRBJ1-2
cdr3_nt: TGTGCCAGCAGTTACATCGGGATAAACTATGGCTACACCTTC
cdr3_aa: CASSYIGINYGYTF

v_call: TRBV9
clone_size: once
d_call: NA
j_call: TRBJ2-7
cdr3_nt: TGTGCCAGCAGCCAAGACCGGGACTCCTACGAGCAGTACTTC
cdr3_aa: CASSQDRDSYEQYF

v_call: TRBV27
clone_size: NA
d_call: NA
j_call: TRBJ2-7
cdr3_nt: TGTGCCAGCAGTTCCAGCCTAAACCCCTCAGGCCACGAGCAGTACTTC
cdr3_aa: CASSSSLNPSGHEQYF

v_call: TRBV4-1
clone_size: NA
d_call: TRBD2
j_call: TRBJ2-2
cdr3_nt: TGCGCCAGCAGCCAAGAGGGGCGGGGGGATGGAACCGGGGAGCTGTTTTTT
cdr3_aa: CASSQEGRGDGTGELFF

v_call: TRBV29-1
clone_size: NA
d_call: NA
j_call: TRBJ1-3
cdr3_nt: TGCAGCGTTGTCTTAAGCTCCTCTGGAAACACCATATATTTT
cdr3_aa: CSVVLSSSGNTIYF

v_call: TRBV6-1
clone_size: NA
d_call: TRBD1
j_call: TRBJ2-7
cdr3_nt: TGTGCCAGCAGTGACGTGGGGGACAGGGCCCCCTACGAGCAGTACTTC
cdr3_aa: CASSDVGDRAPYEQYF

v_call: TRBV5-6
clone_size: NA
d_call: TRBD1
j_call: TRBJ1-5
cdr3_nt: TGTGCCAGCACCTCCGGGACAGGGAATCAGCCCCAGCATTTT
cdr3_aa: CASTSGTGNQPQHF

v_call: TRBV19
clone_size: NA
d_call: NA
j_call: TRBJ1-1
cdr3_nt: TGTGCCAGTAGTATAATCAGGGGTGCAATGAACACTGAAGCTTTCTTT
cdr3_aa: CASSIIRGAMNTEAFF

v_call: TRBV27
clone_size: NA
d_call: TRBD1
j_call: TRBJ1-4
cdr3_nt: TGTGCCAGCAGCCCGGACAGGGGGCGTGAAAAACTGTTTTTT
cdr3_aa: CASSPDRGREKLFF

v_call: TRBV9
clone_size: NA
d_call: TRBD2
j_call: TRBJ2-1
cdr3_nt: TGTGCCAGCAGCGTAGGTACTAGCGGAAGCTCCTACAATGAGCAGTTCTTC
cdr3_aa: CASSVGTSGSSYNEQFF

v_call: TRBV23-1
clone_size: NA
d_call: NA
j_call: TRBJ1-2
cdr3_nt: TGCGCCAGCAGCCAATCCCCCCACACAGGACCTCCTGGTGGCTACACCTTC
cdr3_aa: CASSQSPHTGPPGGYTF

v_call: TRBV4-1
clone_size: NA
d_call: NA
j_call: TRBJ2-7
cdr3_nt: TGCGCCAGCAGCGAACTATTGACAGTCTACGAGCAGTACTTC
cdr3_aa: CASSELLTVYEQYF

v_call: TRBV20-1
clone_size: NA
d_call: NA
j_call: TRBJ2-7
cdr3_nt: TGCAGTGCTAGGAGCGGCCACGAGCAGTACTTC
cdr3_aa: CSARSGHEQYF

v_call: TRBV6-2/TRBV6-3
clone_size: few
d_call: TRBD1
j_call: TRBJ1-5
cdr3_nt: TGTGCCAGCAGTTACGCAGGGGGCCCCTTGTACAATCAGCCCCAGCATTTT
cdr3_aa: CASSYAGGPLYNQPQHF